Following are 28 T cell receptor beta chains from one sample sequenced in a study of monozygotic twins with inflammatory bowel disease. TCRdb reprocessed the 5' RACE reads, keeping one entry per CDR3 protein, no DNA. The table lists 150,000 to 200,000 distinct CDR3 sequences. Source material: blood. These receptors were taken from a human donor with ulcerative colitis or Crohn's disease, or a healthy co-twin of an affected twin (not recorded which).

The CDR3 loop is CSVDGGVGAAKNIQYF. This chain uses TRBV29-1 with TRBJ2-4; the TRBD2 assignment by TCRdb is unverifiable without DNA. Germline CDR1 SQVTM, CDR2 ANQGSEA. The CDR3 consists of 16 residues.

The genes are TRBV5-5 and TRBJ2-7; TCRdb outputs TRBD1, but without DNA this stays unchecked. CDR3 length equals 15 residues. Germline assignment: CDR1 SGHKS and CDR2 YYEKEE (reference sequence). The CDR3 reads CASSLQGHPNYEQYF.

The CDR3 protein is CASSLEVRGTEAFF. This chain joins TRBV6-5 and TRBJ1-1. CDR1 and CDR2 (germline): MNHEY, SVGAGI. This CDR3 is built from 14 residues.

The rearrangement joins TRBV20-1 to TRBJ2-7; TCRdb names TRBD1, which stays unverified in the absence of DNA. The CDR3 sequence is 13 residues long. The germline V gene has CDR1 DFQATT and CDR2 SNEGSKA (reference sequence). CDR3 sequence: CGAPWDTLYEQYF.

V and J are TRBV29-1 and TRBJ2-7. The CDR3 covers 11 residues. Germline V gene lookup returns CDR1 SQVTM and CDR2 ANQGSEA. The CDR3 sequence is CSVEDSYEQYF.

The rearrangement joins TRBV20-1 to TRBJ1-6; the TCRdb call, TRBD1, lacks DNA for checking. Germline CDR1 DFQATT, CDR2 SNEGSKA (reference sequence). The CDR3 has 17 amino acids. CDR3 protein: CSVREDTLGSYNSPLHF.

The chain links TRBV5-6 to TRBJ2-5. This CDR3 is built from 14 residues. Germline V gives CDR1 SGHDT, CDR2 YYEEEE. The CDR3 reads CASSLGSLQETQYF.

This rearrangement joins TRBV6-6 to TRBJ2-1; TCRdb proposes TRBD1, but this gene call is untestable without DNA. Germline assignment: CDR1 MNHNY and CDR2 SVGAGI (reference sequence). The CDR3 spans 11 residues. CDR3 residues: CASSPGVEQFF.

This chain connects TRBV28 to TRBJ2-1; TCRdb's assignment of TRBD2 cannot be checked, as there is no DNA. The CDR3 consists of 13 residues. Per germline, CDR1 MDHEN and CDR2 SYDVKM. The CDR3 protein is CASTGLAGNEQFF.

The V and J genes are TRBV7-2 and TRBJ2-3. The CDR3 sequence is 14 residues long. Germline CDR1 is SGHTA and CDR2 is FQGNSA. The CDR3 is CASRTEVATDTQYF.

The genes are TRBV6-2 or TRBV6-3 and TRBJ2-7. This CDR3 comprises 12 residues. CDR1 is MNHEY and CDR2 is SVGEGT in the germline V gene. This CDR3 is CASSTAFPEQYF.

V usage is TRBV3-1 and J usage is TRBJ2-7; there is no DNA to check the TCRdb D call of TRBD2. CDR1 is LGHDT and CDR2 is YNNKEL in the germline V gene (reference sequence). This CDR3 region has 15 residues. The CDR3 spells CASRGGLAGSYEQYF.

The rearrangement joins TRBV9 to TRBJ2-3. The CDR3 length is 12 residues. CDR1 and CDR2 from the germline V gene are SGDLS and YYNGEE. The CDR3 sequence is CASSVDRDTQYF.

The chain couples TRBV4-1 to TRBJ2-2; TCRdb returns TRBD1, unconfirmable since there is no DNA. This CDR3 comprises 16 residues. The germline V gene has CDR1 MGHRA and CDR2 YSYEKL. The CDR3: CASSQGQGSYTGELFF.

The chain joins TRBV7-2 to TRBJ2-7. Germline V lookup: CDR1 SGHTA, CDR2 FQGNSA. This CDR3 is 13 amino acids long. CDR3 loop: CASSLSPDHEQYF. Based on the CDR3 plus reference TRBV7-2 and TRBJ2-7, the full variable domain is GAGVSQSPSNKVTEKGKDVELRCDPISGHTALYWYRQSLGQGLEFLIYFQGNSAPDKSGLPSDRFSAERTGGSVSTLTIQRTQQEDSAVYLCASSLSPDHEQYFGPGTRLTVT.

The chain combines TRBV5-1 with TRBJ2-2; absent DNA, TCRdb's TRBD1 call cannot be checked. This CDR3 spans 14 amino acids. CDR1 and CDR2 (germline): SGHRS, YFSETQ. This CDR3 is CASRTGGADGELFF.

J is TRBJ1-1 and V is TRBV29-1. CDR1 and CDR2 (germline): SQVTM, ANQGSEA. CDR3 length equals 14 residues. This CDR3 is CSVEERRFNTEAFF.

The V gene is TRBV11-2, the J gene TRBJ2-1; TCRdb calls TRBD1, which cannot be checked without DNA. Per the germline V gene, CDR1 is SGHAT and CDR2 is FQNNGV. The CDR3 length is 16 residues. CDR3 in amino acids: CASSSRTDLSYNEQFF.

The chain couples TRBV13 to TRBJ2-4; no DNA is available, so the TRBD1 call from TCRdb remains unchecked. Germline-derived CDR1 and CDR2 are PRHDT and FYEKMQ (reference sequence). The CDR3 loop spans 14 amino acids. CDR3 amino acids: CASSLDARSNIQYF.

V usage is TRBV7-9 and J usage is TRBJ1-2; as DNA is missing, the TRBD1 call by TCRdb cannot be tested. The CDR3 sequence is 15 residues long. CDR1 SEHNR and CDR2 FQNEAQ come from the germline V gene (reference sequence). CDR3 region: CASSLYEGQGPGYTF.

The chain's CDR3 is CSAREGNRLNTEAFF. V gene TRBV20-1 combines with J gene TRBJ1-1. Germline V gives CDR1 DFQATT, CDR2 SNEGSKA (reference sequence). This CDR3 has 15 residues.

This rearrangement joins TRBV10-3 to TRBJ1-3. Germline CDR1 reads ENHRY; CDR2 reads SYGVKD. The CDR3 is made up of 15 amino acids. The CDR3 region is CAILAADLSGNTIYF.

The chain joins TRBV7-2 to TRBJ1-5; TCRdb's assignment of TRBD1 cannot be checked, as there is no DNA. CDR3 length: 17 amino acids. Germline values: CDR1 SGHTA, CDR2 FQGNSA. The CDR3 loop is CASSLGIDRGSYQPQHF.

The chain recombines TRBV5-1 with TRBJ2-7. The germline CDR1 and CDR2 sequences are SGHRS and YFSETQ. The CDR3 extends over 12 amino acids. The CDR3 loop reads CASSLNSYEQYF.

The rearrangement links TRBV9 to TRBJ2-2; TCRdb lists TRBD1, though no DNA is available to test this call. CDR3 size: 16 residues. Germline CDR1 SGDLS, CDR2 YYNGEE. CDR3 region: CASSSGQGARTGELFF.

The chain combines TRBV4-3 with TRBJ2-5. The CDR3 is made up of 14 amino acids. CDR1 and CDR2 from the germline V gene are LGHNA and YSLEER. The CDR3 region is CASSQTRLWETQYF.

The rearrangement uses TRBV20-1 and TRBJ1-2; the TCRdb D gene call, TRBD1, has no DNA to confirm it. Germline V gene sequence: CDR1 DFQATT, CDR2 SNEGSKA (reference sequence). The CDR3 has 15 residues. CDR3: CSARKPQGATKGYTF.

The chain uses TRBV5-1 and TRBJ2-4; TCRdb's assignment of TRBD2 cannot be checked, as there is no DNA. The CDR3 extends over 16 amino acids. The germline V gene has CDR1 SGHRS and CDR2 YFSETQ. CDR3 sequence reads: CASSSTSGGVKNIQYF.